A selection of T cell receptor beta chains follows, all from one sample in a study of T-cell reconstitution after alpha-beta-depleted transplantation in children. MiXCR was run by TCRdb on the PCR reads, yielding one entry per CDR3 protein. The sample lists some 200,000 distinct CDR3 sequences, about a tenth occurring once. Sequencing was performed on PBMCs from the stem cell graft donor, taken from the stem cell graft. The source is a human donor who donated a stem cell graft to a child with acute lymphoblastic leukemia. Both conserved end residues are trimmed from each CDR3. A D gene is named only where the DNA matches it firmly. The listing skips clone size in some rows; elsewhere it reads once, few, many or a size class.

j_gene,d_gene,v_gene,abundance,CDR3aa
TRBJ2-3,-,TRBV7-2,many,ASSSGGLITDTQY
TRBJ2-7,-,TRBV3-1,many,ASRGQPASYEQY
TRBJ1-2,-,TRBV4-3,few,ASSQVTGRANYGYT
TRBJ2-3,-,TRBV20-1,many,SAGLTGGSQVTQY
TRBJ2-7,-,TRBV7-9,-,ASSLGVQGGEQY
TRBJ2-5,-,TRBV5-1,many,ASNNGAEETQY
TRBJ1-5,-,TRBV27,many,ASRLGGVSNQPQH
TRBJ1-4,-,TRBV14,few,ASSQDQGKLF
TRBJ2-3,-,TRBV12-3/TRBV12-4,-,ASTTLRNPDTQY
TRBJ1-1,TRBD1,TRBV7-2,-,ASSLMVTGGIEAF
TRBJ2-2,-,TRBV7-9,many,ASSFFVGGNTGELF
TRBJ2-5,-,TRBV29-1,-,SVEVGYQETQY
TRBJ1-5,TRBD1,TRBV6-5,many,ATSGGAGENGNQPQH
TRBJ1-1,-,TRBV5-4,few,ASGPGLPYEAF
TRBJ2-1,TRBD2,TRBV6-5,-,ASSYSMGLAGGPSSYNEQF
TRBJ1-1,-,TRBV12-3/TRBV12-4,many,ASSPGQYNTEAF
TRBJ2-7,-,TRBV20-1,many,SASVVGSPREQY
TRBJ2-3,-,TRBV18,-,ASSPPILPSTDTQY
TRBJ1-5,-,TRBV29-1,-,SAGTVNQPQH
TRBJ1-2,-,TRBV7-8,-,ASSLDRGKANYGYT
TRBJ1-1,-,TRBV7-8,few,ASSFGRANMNTEAF
TRBJ2-1,-,TRBV12-3/TRBV12-4,few,ASKIGTSLNEQF
TRBJ1-1,-,TRBV9,few,ASSPGPRKAF
TRBJ1-2,-,TRBV25-1,many,ASTGGGTIYGYT
TRBJ1-3,-,TRBV7-2,-,ASSLGQTYTGNTIY
TRBJ2-3,-,TRBV30,-,AWSVRVAATDTQY
TRBJ2-5,TRBD1,TRBV11-2,once,ASSFGQGLPQETQY
TRBJ1-5,TRBD1,TRBV6-5,few,ASRGQTNQPQH
TRBJ1-1,-,TRBV12-3/TRBV12-4,-,ASSTGTVNTEAF
TRBJ1-1,-,TRBV5-1,many,ASSLPQANTEAF
TRBJ2-7,-,TRBV5-5,few,ASSLATGISYEQY
TRBJ2-3,-,TRBV9,-,ASSVGGDVSDTQY
TRBJ2-7,TRBD1,TRBV12-3/TRBV12-4,-,ASRNNPRGGQGKNEQY
TRBJ2-2,-,TRBV7-7,few,ASSDPGSTGELF
TRBJ1-3,-,TRBV7-2,few,ASSPDAVPGNTIY
TRBJ1-1,-,TRBV5-1,-,ASSLRTENTEAF
TRBJ2-3,-,TRBV3-1,many,ASSQIDTQY
TRBJ2-3,-,TRBV6-6,many,ASSYLTDTQY
TRBJ1-2,-,TRBV7-6,many,ASSSGGAGLYGYT
TRBJ2-3,TRBD2,TRBV5-1,many,ASAGGASTDTQY
TRBJ1-4,-,TRBV27,many,ASSPSGRGEEKLF
TRBJ1-5,-,TRBV12-3/TRBV12-4,-,ASSFGSASNQPQH
TRBJ1-1,TRBD1,TRBV6-5,few,ASSYSMTGLMNTEAF
TRBJ2-2,-,TRBV5-1,many,ASSLQEQNTGELF
TRBJ2-1,TRBD2,TRBV20-1,many,SAPPSSGARGEQF
TRBJ1-1,-,TRBV7-8,many,ASSLEGQWNTEAF
TRBJ2-1,-,TRBV7-8,-,ASSLVPVNEQF
TRBJ2-7,-,TRBV10-2,-,ASSAMVEQY
TRBJ2-2,-,TRBV11-2,few,ASSILGGANTGELF
TRBJ1-1,-,TRBV6-5,many,ASSYSMGGGGTEAF
TRBJ2-3,TRBD1,TRBV5-1,many,ASSQGDRVRDTQY
TRBJ1-5,-,TRBV2,-,ASSEIGGNQPQH
TRBJ2-3,-,TRBV5-4,-,ASSLGTATDTQY